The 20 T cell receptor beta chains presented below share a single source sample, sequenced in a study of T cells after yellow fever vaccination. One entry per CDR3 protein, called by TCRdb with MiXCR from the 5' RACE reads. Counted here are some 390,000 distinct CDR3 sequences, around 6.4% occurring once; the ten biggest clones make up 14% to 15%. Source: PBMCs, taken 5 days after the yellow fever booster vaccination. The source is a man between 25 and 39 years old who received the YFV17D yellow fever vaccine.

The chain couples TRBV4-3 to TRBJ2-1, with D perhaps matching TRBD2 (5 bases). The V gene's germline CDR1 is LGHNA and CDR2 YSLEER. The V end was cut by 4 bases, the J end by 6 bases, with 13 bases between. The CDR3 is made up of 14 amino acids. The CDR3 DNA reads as TGCGCCAGCAGCCCCGGGATACAACGCAATGAGCAGTTCTTC. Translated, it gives CASSPGIQRNEQFF.

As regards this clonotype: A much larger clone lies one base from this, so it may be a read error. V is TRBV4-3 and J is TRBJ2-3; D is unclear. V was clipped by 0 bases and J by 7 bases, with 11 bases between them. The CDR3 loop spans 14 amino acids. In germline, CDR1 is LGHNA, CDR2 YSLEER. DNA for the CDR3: TGCGCCAGCAGCCAAGATTGGTCTCGGAATACGCAGTATTTT. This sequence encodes CASSQDWSRNTQYF.

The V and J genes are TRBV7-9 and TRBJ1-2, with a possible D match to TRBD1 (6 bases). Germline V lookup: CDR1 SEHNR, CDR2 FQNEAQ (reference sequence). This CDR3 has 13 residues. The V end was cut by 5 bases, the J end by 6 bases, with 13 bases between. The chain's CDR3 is CASSRGGSDGYTF. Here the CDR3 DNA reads TGTGCCAGCAGCCGAGGGGGTTCGGATGGCTACACCTTC.

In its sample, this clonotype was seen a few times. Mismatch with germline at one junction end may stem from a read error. The CDR3 sequence is CSASGEGPARF. The CDR3, as DNA: TGCAGTGCTAGTGGGGAGGGGCCCGCGAGGTTT. V and J are TRBV20-1 and TRBJ1-1; TRBD1 is a possible D gene (5 bases). Germline CDR1 DFQATT, CDR2 SNEGSKA (reference sequence). The CDR3 runs to 11 residues.

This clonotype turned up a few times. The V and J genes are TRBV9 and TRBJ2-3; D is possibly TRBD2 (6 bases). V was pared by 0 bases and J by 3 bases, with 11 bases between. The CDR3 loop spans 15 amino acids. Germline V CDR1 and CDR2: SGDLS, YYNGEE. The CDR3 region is CASSVVFGGTDTQYF. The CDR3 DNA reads TGTGCCAGCAGCGTAGTTTTCGGAGGGACAGATACGCAGTATTTT.

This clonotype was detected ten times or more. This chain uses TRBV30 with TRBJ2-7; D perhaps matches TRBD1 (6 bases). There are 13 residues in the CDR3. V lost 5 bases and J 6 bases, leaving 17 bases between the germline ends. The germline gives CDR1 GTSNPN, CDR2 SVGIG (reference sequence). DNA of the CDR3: TGTGCCTGGTCTCGGGACAACGGTGGCGAGCAGTACTTC. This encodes CAWSRDNGGEQYF. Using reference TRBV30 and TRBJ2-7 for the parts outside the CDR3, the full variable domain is SQTIHQWPATLVQPVGSPLSLECTVEGTSNPNLYWYRQAAGRGLQLLFYSVGIGQISSEVPQNLSASRPQDRQFILSSKKLLLSDSGFYLCAWSRDNGGEQYFGPGTRLTVT.

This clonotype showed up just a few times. CDR3 protein: CAISDMETQYF. The DNA for the CDR3 is TGTGCCATCAGTGATATGGAGACCCAGTACTTC. This chain connects TRBV10-3 to TRBJ2-5; D is unclear. This CDR3 is built from 11 residues. CDR1 and CDR2 (germline): ENHRY, SYGVKD. Trimming took 3 bases from V and 5 from J, leaving 4 bases between them.

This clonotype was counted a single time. The CDR3 DNA reads TGCAGTGCTAGAGATCCAGCTAGCGGGGAAACATACAATGAGCAGTTCTTC. It codes for CSARDPASGETYNEQFF. J is TRBJ2-1 and V is TRBV20-1; TRBD2 agrees at 9 bases. Germline CDR1 is DFQATT and CDR2 is SNEGSKA (reference sequence). The V and J ends lost 0 bases and 4 bases, in that order; junction bases with no gene match: 10. The CDR3 extends over 17 amino acids.

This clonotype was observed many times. The CDR3 region is CASSAGDTGELFF. CDR3 DNA sequence: TGTGCCAGCAGTGCTGGGGATACCGGGGAGCTGTTTTTT. V usage is TRBV6-4 and J usage is TRBJ2-2; D is undetermined. Germline loops: CDR1 MRHNA, CDR2 SNTAGT. V was cut by 4 bases and J by 5 bases, with 8 bases left in between. The CDR3 spans 13 residues.

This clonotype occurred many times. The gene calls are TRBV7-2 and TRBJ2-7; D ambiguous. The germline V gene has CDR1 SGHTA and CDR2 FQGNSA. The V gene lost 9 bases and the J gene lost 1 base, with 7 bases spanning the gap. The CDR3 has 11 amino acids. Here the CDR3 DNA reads TGTGCCAGTACGGGTTCCTACGAGCAGTACTTC. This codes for CASTGSYEQYF.

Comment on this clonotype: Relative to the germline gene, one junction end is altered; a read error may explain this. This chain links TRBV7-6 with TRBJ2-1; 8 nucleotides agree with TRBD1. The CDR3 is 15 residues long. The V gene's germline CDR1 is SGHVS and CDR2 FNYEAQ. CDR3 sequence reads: CACSPRQGTGNEQFF. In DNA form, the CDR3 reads TGTGCCTGCAGCCCTCGACAGGGGACGGGCAATGAGCAGTTCTTC.

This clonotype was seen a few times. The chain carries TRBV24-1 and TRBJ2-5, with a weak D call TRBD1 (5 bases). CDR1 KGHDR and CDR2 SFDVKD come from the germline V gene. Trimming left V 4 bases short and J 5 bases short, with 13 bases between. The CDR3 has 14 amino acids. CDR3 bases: TGTGCCACCAGTGACCCCAAGGGGTTGGAGACCCAGTACTTC. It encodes CATSDPKGLETQYF.

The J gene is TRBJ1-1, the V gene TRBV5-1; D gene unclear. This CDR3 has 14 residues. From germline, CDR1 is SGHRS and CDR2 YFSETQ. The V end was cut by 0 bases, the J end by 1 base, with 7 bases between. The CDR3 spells CASSLAAANTEAFF. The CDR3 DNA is TGCGCCAGCAGCTTGGCCGCCGCGAACACTGAAGCTTTCTTT.

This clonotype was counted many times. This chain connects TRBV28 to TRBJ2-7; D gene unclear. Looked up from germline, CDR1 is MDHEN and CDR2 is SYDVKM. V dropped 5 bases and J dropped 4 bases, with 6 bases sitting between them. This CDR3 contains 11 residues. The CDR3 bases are TGTGCCAGCAGTCCTAAATACGAGCAGTACTTC. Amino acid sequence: CASSPKYEQYF.

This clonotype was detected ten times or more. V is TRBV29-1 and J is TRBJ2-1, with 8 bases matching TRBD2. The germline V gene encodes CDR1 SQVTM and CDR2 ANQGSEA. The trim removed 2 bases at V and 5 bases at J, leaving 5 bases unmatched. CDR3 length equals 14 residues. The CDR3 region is CSVELSGLDNEQFF. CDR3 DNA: TGCAGCGTTGAACTCTCGGGACTAGACAATGAGCAGTTCTTC.

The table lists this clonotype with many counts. In nucleotides, the CDR3 is TGTGCCAGCAGCCGCGTGGGACAGGGGGTTGACAATGAGCAGTTCTTC. Its protein is CASSRVGQGVDNEQFF. V is TRBV7-6 and J is TRBJ2-1; TRBD1 agrees at 11 bases. Germline V gene sequence: CDR1 SGHVS, CDR2 FNYEAQ. CDR3 length equals 16 residues. V lost 5 bases, J lost 5 bases, and 8 bases stayed unmatched.

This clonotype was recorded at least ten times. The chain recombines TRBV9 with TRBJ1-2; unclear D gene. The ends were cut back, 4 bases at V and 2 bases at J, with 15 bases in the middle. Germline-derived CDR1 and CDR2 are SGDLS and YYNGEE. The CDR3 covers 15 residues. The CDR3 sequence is CASSTSPQANYGYTF. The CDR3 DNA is TGTGCCAGCAGCACCTCCCCCCAAGCCAACTATGGCTACACCTTC.

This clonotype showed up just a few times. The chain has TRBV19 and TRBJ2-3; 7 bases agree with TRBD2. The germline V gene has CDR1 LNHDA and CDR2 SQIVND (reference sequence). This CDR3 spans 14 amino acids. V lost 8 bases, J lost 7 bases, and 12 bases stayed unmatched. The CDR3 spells CASAGAGRSNTQYF. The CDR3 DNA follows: TGTGCCAGTGCCGGAGCGGGACGCTCCAATACGCAGTATTTT. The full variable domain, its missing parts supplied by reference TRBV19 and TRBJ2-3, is DGGITQSPKYLFRKEGQNVTLSCEQNLNHDAMYWYRQDPGQGLRLIYYSQIVNDFQKGDIAEGYSVSREKKESFPLTVTSAQKNPTAFYLCASAGAGRSNTQYFGPGTRLTVL.

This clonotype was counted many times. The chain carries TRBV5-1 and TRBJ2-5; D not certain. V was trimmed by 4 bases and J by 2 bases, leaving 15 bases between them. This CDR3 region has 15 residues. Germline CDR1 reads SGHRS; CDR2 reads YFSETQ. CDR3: CASSTSSVRQETQYF. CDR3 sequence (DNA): TGCGCCAGCAGCACCTCCTCGGTCAGACAAGAGACCCAGTACTTC.

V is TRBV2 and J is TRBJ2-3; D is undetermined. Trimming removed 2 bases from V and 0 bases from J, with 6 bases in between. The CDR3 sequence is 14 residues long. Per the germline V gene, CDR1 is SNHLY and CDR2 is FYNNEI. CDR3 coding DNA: TGTGCCAGCAGTGAACAGGCAAGCACAGATACGCAGTATTTT. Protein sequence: CASSEQASTDTQYF.